This T cell receptor beta chain was identified in a study of identical twins. Points from the study as a whole: Out-of-frame beta sequences exhibited a weaker degree of excess twin sharing. Where out-of-frame alpha sequences were twin-shared, they showed excess low generation probability. Clonotypes of the beta chain that were abundant in cord blood carried fewer insertions (memory repertoires showed none).

A single record per CDR3 protein comes from TCRdb applying MiXCR to the 5' RACE reads. The sample records fewer than 800,000 distinct CDR3 sequences, about 7% being singletons. Healthy Caucasians, and only they, were the donors. V was trimmed by 5 bases and J by 2 bases, leaving 18 bases between them. CDR1 SQVTM and CDR2 ANQGSEA come from the germline V gene. The length of the CDR3 is 15 residues. There are a few counts of this clonotype. Its antigen remains unidentified. The data were also submitted as part of a second study, on yellow fever vaccine responses in identical twins.

This clonotype was sampled from a woman younger than 35 in good health. The chain recombines TRBV29-1 with TRBJ1-1, with D perhaps matching TRBD1 (5 bases). Sequenced material: PBMCs. The CDR3 coding sequence is TGCAGCGTTCAGCTACCGGGACCCACCAACACTGAAGCTTTCTTT. Protein product: CSVQLPGPTNTEAFF.